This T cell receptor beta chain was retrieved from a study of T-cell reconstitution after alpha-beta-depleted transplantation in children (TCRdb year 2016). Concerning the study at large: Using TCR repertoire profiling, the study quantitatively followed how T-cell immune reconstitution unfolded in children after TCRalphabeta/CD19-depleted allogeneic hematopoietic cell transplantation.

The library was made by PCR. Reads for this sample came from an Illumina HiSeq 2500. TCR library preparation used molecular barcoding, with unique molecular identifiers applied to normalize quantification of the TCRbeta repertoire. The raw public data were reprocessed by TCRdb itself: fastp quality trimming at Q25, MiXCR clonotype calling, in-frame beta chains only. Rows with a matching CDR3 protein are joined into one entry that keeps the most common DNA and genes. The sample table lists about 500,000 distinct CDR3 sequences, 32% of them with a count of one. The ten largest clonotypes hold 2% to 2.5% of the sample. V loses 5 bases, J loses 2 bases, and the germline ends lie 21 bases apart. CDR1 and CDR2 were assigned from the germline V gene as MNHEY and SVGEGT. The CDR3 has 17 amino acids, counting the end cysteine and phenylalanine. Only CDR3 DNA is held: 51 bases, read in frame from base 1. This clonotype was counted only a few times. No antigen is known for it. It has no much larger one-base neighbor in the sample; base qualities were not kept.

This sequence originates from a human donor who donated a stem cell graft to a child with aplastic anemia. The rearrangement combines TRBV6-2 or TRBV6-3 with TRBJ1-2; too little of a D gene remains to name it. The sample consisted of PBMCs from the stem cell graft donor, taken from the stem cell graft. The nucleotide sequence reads TGTGCCAGCAGTCCGTTATCCCCGCATGACGGCAACTATGGCTACACCTTC. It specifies CASSPLSPHDGNYGYTF.